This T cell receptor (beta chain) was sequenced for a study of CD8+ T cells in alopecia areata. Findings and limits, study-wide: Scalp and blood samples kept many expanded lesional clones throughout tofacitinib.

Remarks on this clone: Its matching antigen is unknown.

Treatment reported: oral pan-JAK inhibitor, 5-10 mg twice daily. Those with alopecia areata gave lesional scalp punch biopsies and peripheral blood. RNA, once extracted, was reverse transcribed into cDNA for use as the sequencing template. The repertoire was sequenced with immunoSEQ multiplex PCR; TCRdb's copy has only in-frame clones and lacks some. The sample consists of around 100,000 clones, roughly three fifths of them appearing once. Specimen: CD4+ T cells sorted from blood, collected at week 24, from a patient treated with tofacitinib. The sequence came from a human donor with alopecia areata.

CDR3 sequence reads: CAGTQGSEETQYF. DNA for the CDR3: TGTGCCGGGACCCAGGGGAGCGAGGAGACCCAGTACTTC. The chain carries TRBV7-9 and TRBJ2-5, with D perhaps matching TRBD1 (6 bases). The CDR3 is 13 residues long. The V gene's germline CDR1 is SEHNR and CDR2 FQNEAQ (reference sequence). Trimming cost V 11 bases and J 5 bases, with 18 bases left between them. Full variable domain (rest looked up from reference TRBV7-9 and TRBJ2-5): DTGVSQNPRHKITKRGQNVTFRCDPISEHNRLYWYRQTLGQGPEFLTYFQNEAQLEKSRLLSDRFSAERPKGSFSTLEIQRTEQGDSAMYLCAGTQGSEETQYFGPGTRLLVL.